The TCR beta chain under discussion was sequenced for a study of blood T cells in healthy people across ages. Study at large: Using template switching, researchers captured about one barcoded beta molecule for each two T cells.

In regard to this clonotype: Its antigen is as yet unknown.

The authors ran a second PCR of roughly 6 to 12 cycles using a sample-barcoded 5' primer and a J-beta primer mix. Each of the cDNA molecules was tagged by a template-switch adaptor with 12 random nucleotides. In TCRdb, the 5' RACE reads were re-called with MiXCR into one record per CDR3 protein. The repertoire has about 680,000 distinct CDR3 sequences, around 49% of them found once; the top ten carry about 32%. Findings and limits, study-wide: Nothing was known about donor CMV status, and this possibly confounded expanded clonotype changes. Versus aged donors, long-lived donors had higher diversity and more naive CD4+ cells.

The germline V and J ends were trimmed by 4 bases and 1 base, with 21 bases remaining between them. Germline V CDR1 and CDR2: SGHRS, YFSETQ. The length of the CDR3 is 19 residues. This chain connects TRBV5-1 to TRBJ2-6, with D possibly TRBD1 on 6 matching bases. Sample: blood. The source is a woman aged 60-75 years in good health. CDR3 bases: TGCGCCAGCAGCACTAGGACAGTGGGCATGAGGTCTGGGGCCAACGTCCTGACTTTC. Translated: CASSTRTVGMRSGANVLTF.